This T cell receptor beta chain emerged from a study of CD8+ T cells in alopecia areata. Worth noting for this clone: Its target is not known.

The study, taken as a whole, reports: Patients shared TCRs less clearly than mice did, possibly for HLA-related reasons.

cDNA serving as the sequencing template came from extracted, reverse transcribed RNA. Clones were sequenced by immunoSEQ multiplex PCR, and TCRdb holds only the in-frame ones, with some missing. The sample lists around 35,000 clones, approximately 58% occurring once. CDR1 and CDR2 from the germline V gene are SGDLS and YYNGEE. The V and J ends lost 0 bases and 10 bases respectively, with 9 bases between them. This CDR3 has 12 amino acids. Lesional scalp punch biopsies and peripheral blood were collected from alopecia areata patients. This receptor was identified in a human donor with alopecia areata. Source material: NKG2D-high CD8+ T cells sorted from blood. The chain is built from TRBV9 and TRBJ2-3; unclear D gene. This CDR3 is CASSVDSVAQYF. CDR3 sequence (DNA): TGTGCCAGCAGCGTAGATTCGGTCGCGCAGTATTTT.